This entry lists 21 T cell receptor beta chains sequenced from one sample in a study of tumor and adjacent non-tumor tissue in lung cancer. This sample's RNA came from whole unsorted tissue. Distant lung tissue was collected more than 3 cm away from the tumor edge. TCRbeta libraries were built with three rounds of nested PCR, modified from ARM-PCR. TCRdb itself ran the multiplex PCR reads through MiXCR, one entry per CDR3 protein. The table includes about 77,000 distinct CDR3 sequences, 76% detected once. The sample was distant non-tumor lung tissue. All receptors come from a man aged 65 to 85 with non-small cell lung cancer.

Points on this clonotype: The CDR3 does not close with the conserved phenylalanine or tryptophan, likely indicating a read error. The chain carries TRBV6-5 and TRBJ1-1; 8 bases fit TRBD1. V lost 6 bases and J lost 6; bases outside the gene matches: 9. CDR1 is MNHEY, CDR2 SVGAGI, per germline. This CDR3 contains 14 residues. CDR3 loop: CASRLTGDDSEAFY. Here the CDR3 DNA reads TGTGCCAGCAGGTTGACAGGGGATGACTCTGAAGCTTTCTAT.

The J gene is TRBJ1-3, the V gene TRBV12-3 or TRBV12-4; TRBD1 matches 9 bases. The CDR3 is 18 amino acids. V shed 5 bases and J 1 base; nucleotides not matched to a gene: 12. The CDR3 reads CASSHPGTGIESGNTIYF. The CDR3 DNA follows: TGTGCCAGCAGTCATCCCGGGACAGGGATCGAGTCTGGAAACACCATATATTTT.

As for this clonotype: With a much larger clone just one base away, this may be a read error. The chain carries TRBV10-3 and TRBJ2-1; 8 nucleotides line up with TRBD1. The end of the DNA is better explained by TRBJ2-7, so the J call may be wrong. Germline-derived CDR1 and CDR2 are ENHRY and SYGVKD. The CDR3 totals 14 residues. CDR3 nucleotide sequence: TGTGCCACCATGGACAGGGACTCCTACAATGAGCAGTACTTC. Protein sequence: CATMDRDSYNEQYF.

Note on this clonotype: The CDR3 carries no conserved terminal phenylalanine or tryptophan, so it likely arises from a read error. V and J are TRBV6-2 or TRBV6-3 and TRBJ2-3, with 11 bases that match TRBD2. The CDR3 sequence is 15 residues long. The J segment lost 4 bases and the V segment lost 6 bases, leaving 6 bases of the junction unmatched. The germline gives CDR1 MNHEY, CDR2 SVGEGT. CDR3 loop: CASSNSGRVPDTQYL. CDR3 DNA sequence: TGTGCCAGCAGCAATAGCGGGAGGGTTCCAGATACGCAGTATTTA.

With regard to this clonotype: The junction departs from germline at one end; a sequencing error may be responsible. This chain uses TRBV11-3 with TRBJ2-1, with D unresolved. The germline V gene encodes CDR1 SGHNT and CDR2 YENEEA. The CDR3 has 14 amino acids. CDR3 region: CASSSDPSYDERFF. The CDR3 DNA is TGTGCCAGCAGCTCAGATCCCTCCTACGATGAGCGGTTCTTC.

This clonotype was counted between two and nine times. The chain couples TRBV11-2 to TRBJ1-5; D unresolved. There are 14 residues in the CDR3. Per the germline V gene, CDR1 is SGHAT and CDR2 is FQNNGV. With 3 bases removed from V and 7 bases from J, the gap between germline ends came to 13 bases. CDR3 DNA: TGTGCCAGCAGCTTGGACGGGGAGTGGCAGCCCCAGCATTTT. It codes for CASSLDGEWQPQHF.

Note on this clonotype: Its ends do not fully match the called genes, so a read error is possible. The V and J genes are TRBV12-3 or TRBV12-4 and TRBJ2-3, with D uncertain. CDR3 length: 14 amino acids. The CDR3 nucleotides are TGTGCCAGCCGTTTTGCCCAACCCAGTTCGAGGCAGTATTTT. It encodes CASRFAQPSSRQYF.

In the case of this clonotype: One end of the junction is discordant with germline, which a read error may explain. The rearrangement uses TRBV6-1 and TRBJ1-4; the D gene is possibly TRBD1 (5 bases). CDR3 length equals 14 residues. CDR1 is MNHNS and CDR2 is SASEGT in the germline V gene. For the CDR3, the DNA is TGTGCCAGCAATCGCAGGGCGGTTGATGAAAAAGTGTTTTTT. This sequence encodes CASNRRAVDEKVFF.

A note on this clonotype: Germline is not matched at one junction end, which may reflect a read error. The gene calls are TRBV11-2 and TRBJ2-1, with D maybe TRBD1 (5 bases). The length of the CDR3 is 17 residues. Germline loops: CDR1 SGHAT, CDR2 FQNNGV. The chain's CDR3 is CVSVWGSSAAFYNEQFF. The CDR3 bases are TGTGTCAGCGTTTGGGGCTCAAGCGCCGCCTTCTACAATGAGCAGTTCTTC.

This clonotype showed up just a few times. A much more abundant neighbour one base away suggests this may be a read error. The CDR3 here is CARSTSFTGLDGYTF. The DNA of the CDR3 is TGTGCCAGAAGTACTTCCTTCACAGGGCTAGATGGCTACACCTTC. The chain has TRBV6-5 and TRBJ1-2, with D possibly TRBD1 on 6 matching bases. Per germline, CDR1 MNHEY and CDR2 SVGAGI. This CDR3 has 15 amino acids. The germline V and J ends were trimmed by 9 bases and 6 bases, with 23 bases remaining between them.

On this clonotype: One end of the junction varies from germline; a read error may be responsible. V and J are TRBV5-4 and TRBJ2-3, with D possibly matching TRBD1 (5 bases). Germline CDR1 SGHNT, CDR2 YYREEE (reference sequence). The CDR3 runs 15 residues. The CDR3 DNA reads TGTGTCAGCAGCCTGTCCCAGACACAGACAGATAGGCTGTATTTT. Protein sequence: CVSSLSQTQTDRLYF.

The J gene is TRBJ2-7, the V gene TRBV4-1; 11 bases fit TRBD2. The germline V gene has CDR1 MGHRA and CDR2 YSYEKL. V trimming: 4 bases; J trimming: 5 bases; junction bases outside the gene matches: 10. The CDR3 has 16 amino acids. The CDR3 DNA follows: TGCGCCAGCAGCCGGATACTAGCGGGAGAATGGGACGAGCAGTACTTC. This codes for CASSRILAGEWDEQYF.

A remark on this clonotype: Mismatch with germline at one junction end may stem from a read error. This rearrangement joins TRBV6-1 to TRBJ1-2, with D unclear. This CDR3 has 14 residues. Germline CDR1 MNHNS, CDR2 SASEGT. CDR3 DNA: TGTGTCAGCAGTGTGGACGGAAACCAGTATGGCTACACCTTC. It specifies CVSSVDGNQYGYTF.

Turning to this clonotype: A junction boundary mismatches the germline segment, possibly from a read error. The rearrangement uses TRBV6-6 and TRBJ2-7; D call uncertain. CDR3 length: 13 residues. Looked up from germline, CDR1 is MNHNY and CDR2 is SVGAGI (reference sequence). CDR3 amino acids: CASKETIYYEPYF. CDR3 DNA sequence: TGTGCCAGCAAGGAGACCATTTACTACGAGCCGTATTTC.

Concerning this clonotype itself: One end of the junction is discordant with germline, which a read error may explain. The rearrangement joins TRBV10-3 to TRBJ2-1, with 14 bases matching TRBD2. Germline V gene lookup returns CDR1 ENHRY and CDR2 SYGVKD. The CDR3 contains 18 residues. CDR3 sequence: CAIRRGLAGVPMIGEQFF. The CDR3 coding sequence is TGTGCGATCAGAAGGGGACTAGCGGGAGTGCCCATGATAGGCGAGCAGTTCTTC.

The gene calls are TRBV6-6 and TRBJ2-7, with TRBD1 matching 8 bases. This CDR3 has 16 residues. CDR1 is MNHNY and CDR2 is SVGAGI in the germline V gene (reference sequence). V trimming: 6 bases; J trimming: 10 bases; junction bases outside the gene matches: 20. The CDR3 nucleotides read TGTGCCAGCAGACGAGGAGGGAACAGGGGGTTAAGCGAACAGTACTTC. Its translation is CASRRGGNRGLSEQYF.

The chain is built from TRBV20-1 and TRBJ2-7; D is uncertain. V gave up 8 bases and J gave up 2 bases, with 22 bases separating them. Germline V gene sequence: CDR1 DFQATT, CDR2 SNEGSKA (reference sequence). The CDR3 consists of 15 residues. The CDR3 DNA follows: TGCAGTATTAGAGAAGGATTTCCGGGCACCTACGAGCAGTACTTC. Its translation is CSIREGFPGTYEQYF.

CDR3 protein: CASSRSFSGVGGHYEQFF. CDR3 DNA sequence: TGTGCCAGCAGTCGTTCGTTTAGCGGGGTCGGTGGGCACTATGAGCAGTTCTTC. The V and J genes are TRBV12-3 or TRBV12-4 and TRBJ2-1, with TRBD2 matching 8 bases. The CDR3 consists of 18 residues. J gave up 8 bases and V 5 bases, and 20 bases lay outside the gene matches.

This clonotype was seen many times. This sequence joins TRBV20-1 and TRBJ1-2; no clear D. Trimming left V 2 bases short and J 4 bases short, with 17 bases between. CDR1 is DFQATT, CDR2 SNEGSKA, per germline (reference sequence). This CDR3 region has 15 residues. The CDR3 spells CSARLPSDEGYGYTF. The CDR3 DNA sequence: TGCAGTGCTAGACTTCCTTCCGACGAAGGCTATGGCTACACCTTC.

Remarks on this clonotype: An end of the junction differs from the germline gene, which may be a read error. This chain links TRBV12-3 or TRBV12-4 with TRBJ1-2; D not resolved. CDR3 size: 13 residues. Here the CDR3 reads CASGPSENYGYTF. CDR3 in DNA: TGTGCCAGCGGTCCGTCTGAGAACTATGGTTACACCTTC.

V usage is TRBV20-1 and J usage is TRBJ2-3, with D tentatively TRBD2 (5 bases). Germline V gene lookup returns CDR1 DFQATT and CDR2 SNEGSKA (reference sequence). V dropped 3 bases and J dropped 2 bases, with 15 bases sitting between them. The CDR3 sequence is 15 residues long. The CDR3 loop is CSASGVLKNTDTQYF. CDR3 DNA: TGCAGTGCTAGCGGGGTCCTGAAAAACACAGATACGCAGTATTTT.